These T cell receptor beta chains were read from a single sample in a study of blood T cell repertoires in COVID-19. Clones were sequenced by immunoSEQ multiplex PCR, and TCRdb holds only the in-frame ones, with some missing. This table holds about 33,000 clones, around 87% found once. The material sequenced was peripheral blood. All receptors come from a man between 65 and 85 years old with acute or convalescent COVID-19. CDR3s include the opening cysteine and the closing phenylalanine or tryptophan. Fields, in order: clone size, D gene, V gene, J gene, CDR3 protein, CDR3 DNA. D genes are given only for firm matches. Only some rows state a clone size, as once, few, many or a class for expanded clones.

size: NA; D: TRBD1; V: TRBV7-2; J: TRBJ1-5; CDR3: CASSLDRGGNQPQHF; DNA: TGTGCCAGCAGCTTAGACAGGGGTGGCAATCAGCCCCAGCATTTT
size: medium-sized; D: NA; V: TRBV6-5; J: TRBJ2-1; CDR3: CASNTLVNEQFF; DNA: TGTGCCAGCAACACCTTGGTCAATGAGCAGTTCTTC
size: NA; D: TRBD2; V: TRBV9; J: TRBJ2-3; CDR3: CASSVAGTSGQDTQYF; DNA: TGTGCCAGCAGCGTCGCTGGGACTAGCGGACAAGATACGCAGTATTTT
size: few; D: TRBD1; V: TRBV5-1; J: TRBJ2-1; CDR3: CASSVGQGPYNEQFF; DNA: TGCGCCAGCAGCGTGGGACAGGGCCCCTACAATGAGCAGTTCTTC
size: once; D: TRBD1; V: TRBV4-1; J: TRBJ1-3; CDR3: CASRHVGTAGNTIYF; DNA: TGCGCCAGCAGACACGTAGGGACAGCTGGAAACACCATATATTTT
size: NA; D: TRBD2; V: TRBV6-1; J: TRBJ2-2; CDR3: CASSDEGLAGGPGELFF; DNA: TGTGCCAGCAGTGATGAAGGACTAGCGGGAGGGCCCGGGGAGCTGTTTTTT
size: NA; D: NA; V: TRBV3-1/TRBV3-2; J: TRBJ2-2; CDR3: CASRPQGGGELFF; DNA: TGTGCCAGCAGACCCCAGGGCGGCGGGGAGCTGTTTTTT
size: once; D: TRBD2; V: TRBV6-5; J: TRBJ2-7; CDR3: CASRKGLAGEYEQYF; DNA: TGTGCCAGCAGGAAAGGACTAGCGGGAGAGTACGAGCAGTACTTC
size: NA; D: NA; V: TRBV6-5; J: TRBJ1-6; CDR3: CASSPGYPPLHF; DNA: TGTGCCAGCAGCCCGGGGTACCCACCCCTCCACTTT
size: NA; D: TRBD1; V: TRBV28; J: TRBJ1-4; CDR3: CASRDLDRGYEKLFF; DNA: TGTGCCAGCAGGGATTTAGACAGGGGGTATGAAAAACTGTTTTTT
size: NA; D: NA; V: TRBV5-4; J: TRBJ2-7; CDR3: CASSLGYRQGIDEQYF; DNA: TGTGCCAGCAGCTTAGGATATCGGCAGGGTATCGACGAGCAGTACTTC
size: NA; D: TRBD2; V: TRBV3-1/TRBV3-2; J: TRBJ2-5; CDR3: CASSLGSSGGAWKTQYF; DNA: TGTGCCAGCAGCCTTGGGTCTAGCGGGGGGGCCTGGAAGACCCAGTACTTC
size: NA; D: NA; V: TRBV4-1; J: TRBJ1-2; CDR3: CASSQLGVRGGYTF; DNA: TGCGCCAGCAGCCAGTTAGGGGTAAGAGGTGGCTACACCTTC
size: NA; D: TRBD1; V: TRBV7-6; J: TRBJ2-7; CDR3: CASSFLTGVGEQYF; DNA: TGTGCCAGCAGCTTCTTAACAGGGGTGGGGGAGCAGTACTTC